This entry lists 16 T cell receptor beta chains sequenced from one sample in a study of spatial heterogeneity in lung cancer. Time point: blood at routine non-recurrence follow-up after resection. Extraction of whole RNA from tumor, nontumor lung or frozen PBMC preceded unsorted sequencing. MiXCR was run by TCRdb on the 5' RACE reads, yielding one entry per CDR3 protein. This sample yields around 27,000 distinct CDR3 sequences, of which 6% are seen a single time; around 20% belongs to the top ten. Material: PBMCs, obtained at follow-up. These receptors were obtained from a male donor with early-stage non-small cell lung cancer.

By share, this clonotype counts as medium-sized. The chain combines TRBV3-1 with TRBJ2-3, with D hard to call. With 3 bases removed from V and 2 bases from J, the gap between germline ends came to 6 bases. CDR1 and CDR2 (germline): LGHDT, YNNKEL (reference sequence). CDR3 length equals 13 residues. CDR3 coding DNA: TGTGCCAGCAGCCACCTTACCACAGATACGCAGTATTTT. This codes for CASSHLTTDTQYF.

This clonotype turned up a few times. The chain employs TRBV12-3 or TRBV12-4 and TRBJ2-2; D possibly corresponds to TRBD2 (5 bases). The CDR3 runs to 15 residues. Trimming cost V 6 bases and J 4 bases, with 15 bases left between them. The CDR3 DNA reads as TGTGCCAGCAGAAGCGGAGGTATAGGCACCGGGGAGCTGTTTTTT. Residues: CASRSGGIGTGELFF.

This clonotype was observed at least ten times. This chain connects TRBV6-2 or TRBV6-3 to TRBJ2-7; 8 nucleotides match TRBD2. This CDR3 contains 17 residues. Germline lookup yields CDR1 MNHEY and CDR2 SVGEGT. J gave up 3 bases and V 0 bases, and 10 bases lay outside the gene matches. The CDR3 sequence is CASSYSRSLGGVYEQYV. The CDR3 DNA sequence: TGTGCCAGCAGTTACTCGCGATCCCTCGGGGGGGTCTACGAGCAGTACGTC.

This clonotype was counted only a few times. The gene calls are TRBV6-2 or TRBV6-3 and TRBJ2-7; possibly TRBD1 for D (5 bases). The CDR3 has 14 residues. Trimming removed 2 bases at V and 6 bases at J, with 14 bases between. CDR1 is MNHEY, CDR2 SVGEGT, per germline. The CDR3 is CASSYVVGEGEQYV. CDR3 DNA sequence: TGTGCCAGCAGTTACGTCGTAGGGGAAGGCGAGCAGTACGTC.

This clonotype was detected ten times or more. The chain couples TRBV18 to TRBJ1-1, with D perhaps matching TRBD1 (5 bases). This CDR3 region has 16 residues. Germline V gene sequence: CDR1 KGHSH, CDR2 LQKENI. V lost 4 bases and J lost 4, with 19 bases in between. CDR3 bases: TGTGCCAGCTCACGACTGGAGGGGACCCGGGGCACTGAAGCTTTCTTT. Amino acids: CASSRLEGTRGTEAFF.

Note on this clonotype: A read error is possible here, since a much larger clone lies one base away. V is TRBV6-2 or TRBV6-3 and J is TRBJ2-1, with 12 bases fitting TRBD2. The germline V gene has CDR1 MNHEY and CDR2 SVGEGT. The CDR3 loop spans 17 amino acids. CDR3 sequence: CASRPLAGGPNYNEHFF. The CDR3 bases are TGTGCCAGCAGGCCCCTAGCGGGAGGGCCGAATTACAATGAGCATTTCTTC.

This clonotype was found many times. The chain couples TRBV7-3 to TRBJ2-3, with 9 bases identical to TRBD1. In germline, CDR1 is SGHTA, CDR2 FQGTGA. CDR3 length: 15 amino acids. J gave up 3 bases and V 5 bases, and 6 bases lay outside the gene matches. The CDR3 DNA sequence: TGTGCCAGCAGCCACAGGGGGCGTGCGACAGATACGCAGTATTTT. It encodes CASSHRGRATDTQYF.

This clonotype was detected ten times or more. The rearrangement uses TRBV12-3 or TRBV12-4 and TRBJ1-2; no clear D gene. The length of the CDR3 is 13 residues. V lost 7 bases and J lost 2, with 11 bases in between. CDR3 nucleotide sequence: TGTGCCAGCAAGGCGGCTCTCAACTATGGCTACACCTTC. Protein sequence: CASKAALNYGYTF.

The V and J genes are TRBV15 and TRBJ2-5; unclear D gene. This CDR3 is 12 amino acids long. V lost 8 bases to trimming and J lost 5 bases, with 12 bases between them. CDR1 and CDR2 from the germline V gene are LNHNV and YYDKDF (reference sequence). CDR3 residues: CATGRSAETQYF. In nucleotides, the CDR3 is TGTGCCACCGGGCGCTCTGCTGAGACCCAGTACTTC.

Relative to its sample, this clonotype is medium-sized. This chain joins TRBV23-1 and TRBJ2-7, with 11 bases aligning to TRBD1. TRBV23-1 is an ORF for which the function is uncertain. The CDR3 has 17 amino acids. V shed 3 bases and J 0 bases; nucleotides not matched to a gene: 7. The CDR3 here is CASSHLGQGAASYEQYF. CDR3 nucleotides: TGCGCCAGCAGTCACCTCGGACAGGGGGCGGCCTCCTACGAGCAGTACTTC.

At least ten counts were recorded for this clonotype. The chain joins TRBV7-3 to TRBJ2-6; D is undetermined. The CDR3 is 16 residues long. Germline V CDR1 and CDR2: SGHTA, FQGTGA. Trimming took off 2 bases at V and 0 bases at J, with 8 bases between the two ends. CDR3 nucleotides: TGTGCCAGCAGCTTATCGGCCAACTCTGGGGCCAACGTCCTGACTTTC. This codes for CASSLSANSGANVLTF.

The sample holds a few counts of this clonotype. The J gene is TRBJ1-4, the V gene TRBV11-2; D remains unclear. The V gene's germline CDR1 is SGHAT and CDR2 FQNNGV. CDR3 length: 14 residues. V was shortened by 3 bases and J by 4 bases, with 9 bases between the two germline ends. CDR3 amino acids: CASSFDSYNEKLFF. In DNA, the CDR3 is TGTGCCAGCAGCTTCGATAGCTATAATGAAAAACTGTTTTTT. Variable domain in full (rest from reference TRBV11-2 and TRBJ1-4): EAGVAQSPRYKIIEKRQSVAFWCNPISGHATLYWYQQILGQGPKLLIQFQNNGVVDDSQLPKDRFSAERLKGVDSTLKIQPAKLEDSAVYLCASSFDSYNEKLFFGSGTQLSVL.

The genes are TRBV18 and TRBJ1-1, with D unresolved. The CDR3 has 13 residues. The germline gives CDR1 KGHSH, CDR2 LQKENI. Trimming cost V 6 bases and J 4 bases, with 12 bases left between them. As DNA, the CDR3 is TGTGCCAGCTCTCTCCTCGAGGGCACTGAAGCTTTCTTT. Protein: CASSLLEGTEAFF.

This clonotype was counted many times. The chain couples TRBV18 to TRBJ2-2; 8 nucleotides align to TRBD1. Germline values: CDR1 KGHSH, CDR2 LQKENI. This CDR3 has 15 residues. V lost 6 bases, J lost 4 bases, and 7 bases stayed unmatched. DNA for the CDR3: TGTGCCAGCTCGCCGGACAGGGTCGGCACCGGGGAGCTGTTTTTT. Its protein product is CASSPDRVGTGELFF.

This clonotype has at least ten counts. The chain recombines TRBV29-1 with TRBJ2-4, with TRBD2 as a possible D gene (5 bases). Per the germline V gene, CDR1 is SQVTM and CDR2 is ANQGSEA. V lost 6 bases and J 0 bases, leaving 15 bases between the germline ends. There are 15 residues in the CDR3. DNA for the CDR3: TGCAGCGTCGAGGACTCCATACTAGCCAAAAACATTCAGTACTTC. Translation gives CSVEDSILAKNIQYF.

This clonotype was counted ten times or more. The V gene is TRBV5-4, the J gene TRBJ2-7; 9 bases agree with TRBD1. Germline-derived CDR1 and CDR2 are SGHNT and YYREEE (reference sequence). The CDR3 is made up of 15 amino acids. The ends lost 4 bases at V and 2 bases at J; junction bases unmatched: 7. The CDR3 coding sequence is TGTGCCAGCAGCCCGGGACAGGGAAGCCCCTACGAGCAGTACTTC. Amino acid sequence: CASSPGQGSPYEQYF.